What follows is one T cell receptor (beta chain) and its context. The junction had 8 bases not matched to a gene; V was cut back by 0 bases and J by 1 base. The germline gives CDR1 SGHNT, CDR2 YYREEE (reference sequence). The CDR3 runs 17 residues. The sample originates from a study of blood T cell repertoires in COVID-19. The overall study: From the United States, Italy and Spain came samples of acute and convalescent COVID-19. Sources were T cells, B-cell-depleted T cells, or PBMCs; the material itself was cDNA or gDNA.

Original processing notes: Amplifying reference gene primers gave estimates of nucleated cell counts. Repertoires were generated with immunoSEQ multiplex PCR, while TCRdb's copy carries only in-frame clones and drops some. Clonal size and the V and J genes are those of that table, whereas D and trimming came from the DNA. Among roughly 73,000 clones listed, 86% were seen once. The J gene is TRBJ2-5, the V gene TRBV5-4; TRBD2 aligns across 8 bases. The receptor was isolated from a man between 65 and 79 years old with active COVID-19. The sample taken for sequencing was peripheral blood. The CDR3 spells CASSLAGREATQETQYF. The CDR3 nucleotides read TGTGCCAGCAGCTTGGCCGGGCGGGAGGCCACCCAAGAGACCCAGTACTTC.